This TCR beta chain was obtained from a study of regulatory T cells in long-lasting Graves disease. CDR3 length: 16 residues. Trimming took off 2 bases at V and 1 base at J, with 13 bases between the two ends. Germline-derived CDR1 and CDR2 are SGHDT and YYEEEE. This clonotype was detected ten times or more. TCR beta libraries were built with iRepertoire HTBI primers and Arm-PCR of CDR3 regions. TCRdb ran MiXCR on the multiplex PCR reads and lists one entry per CDR3 protein. The table shows fewer than 400,000 distinct CDR3 sequences, with around a fifth occurring only once. Time point indicated: persistent/refractory GD, antithyroid drugs over 5 years with positive TRAb. PBMC-extracted RNA yielded the TCR library.

This sample comprised peripheral blood mononuclear cells (PBMCs), obtained when the disease was refractory, from a patient treated with antithyroid drugs. This receptor was taken from a female donor with Graves disease. V is TRBV5-6 and J is TRBJ1-5; no clear D. DNA for the CDR3: TGTGCCAGCAGCTTAGGCATCCGGGGAAGCAATCAGCCCCAGCATTTT. This translates into CASSLGIRGSNQPQHF.